This T cell receptor beta chain was identified during a study of CD8 T cells in Susac syndrome. Study observations and caveats: Individuals included in the TCR sequencing and HLA analysis were acknowledged by the study to be relatively few in number.

With random hexamers, roughly 0.45 to 1 ug RNA was reverse transcribed. The amplification used immunoSEQ multiplex PCR on TCR beta CDR3; it spanned 54 Vbeta and 13 Jbeta. TCRdb used MiXCR to reprocess the immunoSEQ multiplex PCR reads, holding one entry per CDR3 protein. The data contain 190,000 or so distinct CDR3 sequences, approximately 95% of them singletons. The CDR3 runs 12 residues. Trimming cost V 4 bases and J 4 bases, with 10 bases left between them. Germline V gene data show CDR1 as GTSNPN and CDR2 as SVGIG (reference sequence). A note on this clonotype: Its matching antigen is unknown.

The authors carried out high-throughput sequencing of TCR beta. They applied it to CD8+ and CD4+ T cells obtained from blood. TEMRA cells were FACS-enriched, with CD8+ and CD4+ T cells isolated negatively. The chain couples TRBV30 to TRBJ1-1, with D possibly TRBD1 on 5 matching bases. This TCR derives from a human donor with multiple sclerosis. Sequenced input: CD4+ T cells from PBMCs. The chain's CDR3 is CAWTEGRTEAFF. The DNA for the CDR3 is TGTGCCTGGACGGAGGGGCGCACTGAAGCTTTCTTT.